This T cell receptor beta chain was sequenced in a study of T cells in Graves' hyperthyroidism and ophthalmopathy. Whole-study context: Peripheral blood was taken when the disease was first diagnosed, before any treatment began.

The study, taken as a whole, reports: Progression to ophthalmopathy was predicted a median of roughly 6.6 months early.

Lactation, pregnancy, other autoimmune disease or uncontrolled infection excluded patients. Diagnoses were made from clinical symptoms, serum measures (thyroxine and TRAb), thyroid ultrasound and orbital computed tomography. The V and J ends lost 5 bases and 5 bases, in that order; junction bases with no gene match: 8. The CDR3 is 17 residues long. CDR1 SGHTA and CDR2 FQGNSA come from the germline V gene. Comments on this clonotype: The antigen is undetermined.

Using RNA transcripts as the source, TCR beta CDR3 regions were amplified. The HTBI primer set was used in a first-round RT-PCR of the TCR CDR3. TCRdb independently ran MiXCR on the multiplex PCR reads; one entry per CDR3 protein. Of under 550,000 distinct CDR3 sequences detected, just under 20% appear once; the ten largest clones hold over 45%. The rearrangement links TRBV7-2 to TRBJ2-1, with 14 bases fitting TRBD2. The TCR originated in a man between 40 and 49 years old with Graves' ophthalmopathy. The sample consisted of blood. This CDR3 reads CASSTRLAGGRNNEQFF. The CDR3 nucleotides read TGTGCCAGCAGCACGAGACTAGCGGGGGGGCGTAACAATGAGCAGTTCTTC.